A selection of T cell receptor beta chains follows, all from one sample in a study of CD8+ T cells in alopecia areata. Using immunoSEQ multiplex PCR, the repertoire was profiled, and TCRdb retains in-frame clones only, with some absent. The sample holds almost 250,000 clones, under 70% seen once. Sequenced material: CD4+ T cells sorted from blood, taken at week 0. The receptors shown here come from a human donor with alopecia areata. Both conserved end residues are part of each CDR3. Each record gives: D gene, V gene, J gene, clone size, CDR3 protein, CDR3 DNA. A D gene is named only where the DNA matches it firmly. Not all rows give a size; the values are once, few, many and, for expanded clones, a class.

D: .
V: TRBV4-3
J: TRBJ1-3
size: many
CDR3: CASSQDSGSSSGNTIYF
DNA: TGCGCCAGCAGCCAAGATTCGGGATCAAGCTCTGGAAACACCATATATTTT

D: TRBD1
V: TRBV29-1
J: TRBJ1-4
size: .
CDR3: CSVSRQGSLEKLFF
DNA: TGCAGCGTTTCCAGACAGGGATCCTTAGAAAAACTGTTTTTT

D: .
V: TRBV4-2
J: TRBJ2-2
size: .
CDR3: CASSQAGGAGELFF
DNA: TGTGCCAGCAGCCAAGCGGGGGGCGCCGGGGAGCTGTTTTTT

D: .
V: TRBV30
J: TRBJ2-2
size: .
CDR3: CAWSDGELFF
DNA: TGTGCCTGGAGTGATGGGGAGCTGTTTTTT

D: .
V: TRBV6-5
J: TRBJ1-5
size: .
CDR3: CASRGAAAGPQHF
DNA: TGTGCCAGCCGAGGGGCGGCCGCAGGGCCCCAGCATTTT

D: TRBD2
V: TRBV7-2
J: TRBJ2-7
size: .
CDR3: CASSLAVPLEQYF
DNA: TGTGCCAGCAGCCTAGCGGTCCCCCTCGAGCAGTACTTC

D: .
V: TRBV5-4
J: TRBJ1-2
size: few
CDR3: CASSSPNYGYTF
DNA: TGTGCCAGCAGCTCCCCTAACTATGGCTACACCTTC

D: .
V: TRBV5-1
J: TRBJ2-7
size: .
CDR3: CASSLGGPTYEQYF
DNA: TGCGCCAGCAGTTTGGGGGGACCGACCTACGAGCAGTACTTC

D: .
V: TRBV9
J: TRBJ1-5
size: .
CDR3: CASSVDPQVNQPQHF
DNA: TGTGCCAGCAGCGTAGATCCACAAGTCAATCAGCCCCAGCATTTT

D: TRBD2
V: TRBV7-9
J: TRBJ2-7
size: .
CDR3: CASISGGGNEQYF
DNA: TGTGCCAGCATCTCCGGGGGGGGCAACGAGCAGTACTTC